The 25 T cell receptor beta chains reported below all come from one sample, sequenced in a study of CD8+CD57+ T cells in acquired aplastic anemia. Previously, flow cytometry had revealed CD8+CD57+ cell expansion in the patients chosen for sequencing. The study profiled TCR beta VDJ and CDR3 using genomic DNA as template. In TCRdb, the reads were re-called with MiXCR into one record per CDR3 protein. The sample has about 40,000 distinct CDR3 sequences, approximately 63% seen once; the top ten hold 59%. Sequencing used sorted CD4+, CD8+, or CD8+CD57+ T cells (not recorded which) from PBMCs. Receptors were obtained from a human donor with aplastic anemia.

The genes are TRBV29-1 and TRBJ2-5; 11 nucleotides line up with TRBD2. V trimming: 6 bases; J trimming: 0 bases; junction bases outside the gene matches: 6. This CDR3 spans 15 amino acids. The germline V gene encodes CDR1 SQVTM and CDR2 ANQGSEA. CDR3 nucleotides: TGCAGCGTCCTTCGACTAGCGGGGCACCAAGAGACCCAGTACTTC. Translating it yields CSVLRLAGHQETQYF.

This clonotype was seen ten or more times. This sequence may be a read error, since a much larger clone differs from it by one base. This sequence joins TRBV19 and TRBJ1-5; D call uncertain. Germline CDR1 is LNHDA and CDR2 is SQIVND (reference sequence). This CDR3 is built from 12 residues. Here the CDR3 reads CTSSIGNGPQHF. Here the CDR3 DNA reads TGTACCAGTAGTATTGGGAATGGGCCCCAGCATTTT.

A remark on this clonotype: A read error is likely, as this CDR3 ends without the conserved phenylalanine or tryptophan. The V and J genes are TRBV7-6 and TRBJ2-6; 8 bases are shared with TRBD1. The germline V gene encodes CDR1 SGHVS and CDR2 FNYEAQ. V shed 5 bases, J shed 0 bases, and the junction held 6 bases outside the gene matches. There are 17 residues in the CDR3. The CDR3 loop reads CASSVGTGRSGANVLTS. The CDR3 bases are TGTGCCAGCAGCGTAGGGACAGGCCGCTCTGGGGCCAACGTCCTGACTTCC.

In this sample, this clonotype turned up many times. This chain joins TRBV6-1 and TRBJ1-1; 10 bases match TRBD1. The V gene's germline CDR1 is MNHNS and CDR2 SASEGT. Trimming took 6 bases from V and 6 from J; bases not matched to a gene: 13. This CDR3 is 16 amino acids long. CDR3 in amino acids: CASSRGTGEVGAEAFF. CDR3 DNA sequence: TGTGCCAGCAGCCGCGGGACAGGGGAAGTAGGTGCTGAAGCTTTCTTT.

The rearrangement uses TRBV10-3 and TRBJ2-1; 10 nucleotides match TRBD2. CDR1 ENHRY and CDR2 SYGVKD come from the germline V gene. V lost 4 bases to trimming and J lost 5 bases; unmatched junction nucleotides: 5. The CDR3 is made up of 15 amino acids. CDR3 sequence (DNA): TGTGCCATCAGTGCACTAGCGGGGCGGGACAATGAGCAGTTCTTC. This encodes CAISALAGRDNEQFF.

The table lists this clonotype with many counts. V and J are TRBV6-5 and TRBJ1-2, with TRBD1 identical over 8 bases. There are 15 residues in the CDR3. The V and J ends lost 4 bases and 4 bases, in that order; junction bases with no gene match: 8. Germline loops: CDR1 MNHEY, CDR2 SVGAGI. Written as DNA, the CDR3 is TGTGCCAGCAGTTCCAGGACAGGGACCTTCTATGGCTACACCTTC. This codes for CASSSRTGTFYGYTF.

This clonotype came up many times. The chain carries TRBV6-1 and TRBJ1-6; D is perhaps TRBD1 (5 bases). Trimming left V 6 bases short and J 9 bases short, with 15 bases between. The CDR3 consists of 14 residues. CDR1 is MNHNS and CDR2 is SASEGT in the germline V gene. The CDR3 spells CASRGGTDPSPLHF. The CDR3 nucleotides are TGTGCCAGCAGGGGGGGGACGGACCCTTCACCCCTCCACTTT.

The CDR3 bases are TGTGCCAGCAGCTCGGACGGATCCTACGAGCAGTACTTC. It yields the protein CASSSDGSYEQYF. This sequence joins TRBV7-8 and TRBJ2-7, with D uncertain. Trimming removed 4 bases from V and 1 base from J, with 8 bases in between. The germline CDR1 and CDR2 sequences are SGHVS and FQNEAQ. The CDR3 is 13 residues long.

This chain connects TRBV10-3 to TRBJ2-3; 7 nucleotides align to TRBD1. This CDR3 region has 16 residues. The V gene end was trimmed by 4 bases and the J gene end by 2 bases; junction bases not matched to a gene: 9. Germline CDR1 ENHRY, CDR2 SYGVKD. The CDR3 sequence: CAISVTGNGYTDTQYF. As DNA, the CDR3 is TGTGCCATCAGTGTGACAGGGAATGGCTACACAGATACGCAGTATTTT.

This clonotype was seen at least ten times. The chain has TRBV19 and TRBJ1-5; D ambiguous. There are 16 residues in the CDR3. V was pared by 5 bases and J by 0 bases, with 14 bases between. CDR1 is LNHDA and CDR2 is SQIVND in the germline V gene (reference sequence). CDR3 nucleotides: TGTGCCAGTAGTCTAAGGGCAACTAATAGCAATCAGCCCCAGCATTTT. This sequence encodes CASSLRATNSNQPQHF.

In DNA, the CDR3 is TGTGCCATCGGCCGCAGGGGAGACGGCTACACCTTC. Encoded protein: CAIGRRGDGYTF. The genes are TRBV15 and TRBJ1-2; D may be TRBD1 (6 bases). Trimming took 10 bases from V and 8 from J, leaving 17 bases between them. Per germline, CDR1 LNHNV and CDR2 YYDKDF (reference sequence). The CDR3 is 12 amino acids.

The chain carries TRBV7-3 and TRBJ1-2; D is unresolved. CDR1 SGHTA and CDR2 FQGTGA come from the germline V gene. V was trimmed by 2 bases and J by 3 bases, leaving 7 bases between them. CDR3 size: 13 residues. This chain's CDR3 is CASSLVGHYGYTF. In DNA form, the CDR3 reads TGTGCCAGCAGCTTAGTCGGACACTATGGCTACACCTTC. The full variable domain, rest sourced from reference TRBV7-3 and TRBJ1-2, is GAGVSQTPSNKVTEKGKYVELRCDPISGHTALYWYRQSLGQGPEFLIYFQGTGAADDSGLPNDRFFAVRPEGSVSTLKIQRTERGDSAVYLCASSLVGHYGYTFGSGTRLTVV.

Only a few counts were recorded for this clonotype. V usage is TRBV15 and J usage is TRBJ2-7; 12 bases agree with TRBD2. The CDR3 sequence is 17 residues long. After removal of 0 bases from V and 2 bases from J, the junction contained 5 bases not matched to a gene. The germline CDR1 and CDR2 sequences are LNHNV and YYDKDF (reference sequence). The CDR3 nucleotides read TGTGCCACCAGCAGAGATCGGGCTAGCGGGGGGGCCTACGAGCAGTACTTC. It is translated as CATSRDRASGGAYEQYF.

The V gene is TRBV7-8, the J gene TRBJ2-7; a possible D gene is TRBD2 (6 bases). V lost 6 bases to trimming and J lost 5 bases, with 14 bases between them. CDR3 length: 13 residues. CDR1 and CDR2 (germline): SGHVS, FQNEAQ. The CDR3 nucleotides read TGTGCCAGCAGTACTATGGGGGGTAACGAGCAGTACTTC. Translating it yields CASSTMGGNEQYF. Looking up the rest from reference TRBV7-8 and TRBJ2-7 gives the full variable domain: GAGVSQSPRYKVAKRGQDVALRCDPISGHVSLFWYQQALGQGPEFLTYFQNEAQLDKSGLPSDRFFAERPEGSVSTLKIQRTQQEDSAVYLCASSTMGGNEQYFGPGTRLTVT.

The chain uses TRBV2 and TRBJ2-7; TRBD2 might be the D (5 bases). CDR3 length: 13 residues. The germline gives CDR1 SNHLY, CDR2 FYNNEI. The V end lost 8 bases, the J end lost 4 bases, and 15 bases lay between the germline ends. CDR3 nucleotides: TGTGCCAGCGCCAAGAGGGCCACGTACGAGCAGTACTTC. Its protein product is CASAKRATYEQYF.

The rearrangement joins TRBV20-1 to TRBJ1-5; D gene uncertain. The V gene's germline CDR1 is DFQATT and CDR2 SNEGSKA (reference sequence). The CDR3 length is 15 residues. The ends were cut back, 7 bases at V and 0 bases at J, with 16 bases in the middle. DNA of the CDR3: TGCAGTGAACGGGCAGACGTCTATAGCAATCAGCCCCAGCATTTT. Its translation is CSERADVYSNQPQHF.

This clonotype was counted a single time. The rearrangement uses TRBV10-1 and TRBJ1-1; D is undetermined. Trimming cost V 6 bases and J 3 bases, with 11 bases left between them. The CDR3 runs to 13 residues. The germline V gene has CDR1 WNHNN and CDR2 SYGVQD (reference sequence). For the CDR3, the DNA is TGCGCCAGCAGCCACAATCGGCACACTGAAGCTTTCTTT. This gives the protein CASSHNRHTEAFF.

The chain uses TRBV11-1 and TRBJ1-5; D might be TRBD1 (5 bases). This CDR3 has 16 amino acids. Germline values: CDR1 SGHAT, CDR2 FQDESV (reference sequence). Trimming left V 1 base short and J 3 bases short, with 13 bases between. The CDR3: CASSLGWAGSNQPQHF. The CDR3, as DNA: TGTGCCAGCAGCTTAGGGTGGGCAGGGTCCAATCAGCCCCAGCATTTT.

This chain connects TRBV24-1 to TRBJ2-6, with D uncertain. CDR3 length: 16 amino acids. Germline-derived CDR1 and CDR2 are KGHDR and SFDVKD. Trimming took off 3 bases at V and 0 bases at J, with 8 bases between the two ends. CDR3 sequence: CATSDSNGSGANVLTF. CDR3 coding DNA: TGTGCCACCAGTGATAGTAATGGCTCTGGGGCCAACGTCCTGACTTTC.

J is TRBJ2-5 and V is TRBV19; weak D call: TRBD1 (5 bases). The germline gives CDR1 LNHDA, CDR2 SQIVND (reference sequence). Trimming left V 1 base short and J 2 bases short, with 11 bases between. CDR3 length equals 15 residues. The CDR3: CASSIGQSTQETQYF. CDR3 in DNA: TGTGCCAGTAGTATAGGACAGTCGACACAAGAGACCCAGTACTTC.

The chain uses TRBV19 and TRBJ2-7, with 8 positions matching TRBD1. Trimming cost V 7 bases and J 7 bases; bases outside gene matches: 21. CDR1 is LNHDA and CDR2 is SQIVND in the germline V gene (reference sequence). The CDR3 runs to 17 residues. The CDR3 bases are TGTGCCAGTACCTCAGGTGCCCAGGGGGCGTTCGCCCTGGAGCAGTACTTC. This gives the protein CASTSGAQGAFALEQYF.

The chain employs TRBV7-6 and TRBJ1-2; D might be TRBD1 (6 bases). Trimming removed 4 bases at V and 3 bases at J, with 12 bases between. The CDR3 runs to 14 residues. Germline CDR1 reads SGHVS; CDR2 reads FNYEAQ. CDR3 amino acids: CASSWGSGDYGYTF. The CDR3 bases are TGTGCCAGCAGCTGGGGGTCAGGGGACTATGGCTACACCTTC.

By frequency in the sample, this clonotype is medium-sized. This sequence joins TRBV10-2 and TRBJ1-1; D gene uncertain. Trimming removed 8 bases from V and 0 bases from J, with 10 bases in between. Germline lookup yields CDR1 WSHSY and CDR2 SAAADI. This CDR3 contains 13 residues. The DNA for the CDR3 is TGCGCCAGCCGGACGGGGATGAACACTGAAGCTTTCTTT. It translates to CASRTGMNTEAFF.

The chain is built from TRBV29-1 and TRBJ1-1; D may be TRBD1 (6 bases). Germline CDR1 reads SQVTM; CDR2 reads ANQGSEA. This CDR3 contains 11 residues. V was shortened by 7 bases and J by 6 bases, with 12 bases between the two germline ends. CDR3 sequence (DNA): TGCAGCGCGGGGGCAATCGCTGAAGCTTTCTTT. Translated, it gives CSAGAIAEAFF.

The rearrangement links TRBV15 to TRBJ1-2; D is undetermined. This CDR3 region has 13 residues. V was trimmed by 8 bases and J by 6 bases, leaving 16 bases between them. CDR1 and CDR2 (germline): LNHNV, YYDKDF (reference sequence). CDR3 sequence reads: CATEADNYDGYTF. The CDR3 bases are TGTGCCACCGAAGCGGATAACTACGATGGCTACACCTTC.